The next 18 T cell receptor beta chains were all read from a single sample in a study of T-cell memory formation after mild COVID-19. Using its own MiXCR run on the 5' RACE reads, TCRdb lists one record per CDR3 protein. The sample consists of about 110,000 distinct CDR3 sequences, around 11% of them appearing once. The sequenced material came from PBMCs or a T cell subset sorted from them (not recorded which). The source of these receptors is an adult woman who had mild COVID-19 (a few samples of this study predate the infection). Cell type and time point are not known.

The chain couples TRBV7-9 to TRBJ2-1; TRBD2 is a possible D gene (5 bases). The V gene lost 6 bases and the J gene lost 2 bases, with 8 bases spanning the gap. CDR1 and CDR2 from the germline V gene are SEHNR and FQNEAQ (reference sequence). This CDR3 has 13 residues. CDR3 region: CASRGAAYNEQFF. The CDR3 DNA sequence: TGTGCCAGCAGGGGAGCGGCCTACAATGAGCAGTTCTTC.

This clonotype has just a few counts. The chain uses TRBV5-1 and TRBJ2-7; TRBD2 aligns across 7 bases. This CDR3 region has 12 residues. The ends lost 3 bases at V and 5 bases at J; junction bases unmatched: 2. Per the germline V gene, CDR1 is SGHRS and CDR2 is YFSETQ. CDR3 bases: TGCGCCAGCAGCTGGGGGGGGGACGAGCAGTACTTC. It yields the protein CASSWGGDEQYF. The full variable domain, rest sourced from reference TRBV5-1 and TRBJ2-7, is KAGVTQTPRYLIKTRGQQVTLSCSPISGHRSVSWYQQTPGQGLQFLFEYFSETQRNKGNFPGRFSGRQFSNSRSEMNVSTLELGDSALYLCASSWGGDEQYFGPGTRLTVT.

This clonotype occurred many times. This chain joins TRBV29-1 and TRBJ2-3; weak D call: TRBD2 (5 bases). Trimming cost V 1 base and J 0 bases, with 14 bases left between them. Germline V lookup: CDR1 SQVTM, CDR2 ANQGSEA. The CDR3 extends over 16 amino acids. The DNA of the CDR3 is TGCAGCGTTGAAGGACACAGCGGAGCTAGCACAGATACGCAGTATTTT. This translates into CSVEGHSGASTDTQYF.

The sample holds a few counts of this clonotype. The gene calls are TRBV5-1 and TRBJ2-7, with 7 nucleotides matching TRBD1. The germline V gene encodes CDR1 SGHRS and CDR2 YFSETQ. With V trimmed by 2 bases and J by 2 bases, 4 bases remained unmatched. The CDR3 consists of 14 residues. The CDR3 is CASSLVGQTYEQYF. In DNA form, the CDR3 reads TGCGCCAGCAGCTTAGTGGGACAGACCTACGAGCAGTACTTC.

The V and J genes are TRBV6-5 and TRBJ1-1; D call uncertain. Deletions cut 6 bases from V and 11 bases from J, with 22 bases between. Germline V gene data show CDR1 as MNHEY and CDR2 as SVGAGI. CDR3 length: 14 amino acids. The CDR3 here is CASSPDLGGLEAFF. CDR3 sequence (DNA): TGTGCCAGCAGCCCCGACCTAGGAGGGCTAGAGGCTTTCTTT.

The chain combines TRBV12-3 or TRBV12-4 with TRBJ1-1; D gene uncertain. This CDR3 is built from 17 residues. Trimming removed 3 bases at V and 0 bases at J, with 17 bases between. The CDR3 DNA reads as TGTGCCAGCAGTTTTCTCCGGTTGGAGCAATTGAACACTGAAGCTTTCTTT. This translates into CASSFLRLEQLNTEAFF.

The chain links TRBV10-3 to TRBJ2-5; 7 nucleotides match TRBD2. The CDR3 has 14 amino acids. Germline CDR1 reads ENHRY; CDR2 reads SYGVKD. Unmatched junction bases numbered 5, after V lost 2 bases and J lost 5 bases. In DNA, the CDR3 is TGTGCCATCAGTGAGCTAGCGGATACGGAGACCCAGTACTTC. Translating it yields CAISELADTETQYF.

For the CDR3, the DNA is TGTGCCAGCAGCCGACCGGGACTAGCGGGAGACAATGAGCAGTTCTTC. This gives the protein CASSRPGLAGDNEQFF. This rearrangement joins TRBV6-5 to TRBJ2-1, with 14 bases lining up with TRBD2. The V and J ends lost 6 bases and 5 bases, in that order; junction bases with no gene match: 6. The germline gives CDR1 MNHEY, CDR2 SVGAGI. This CDR3 spans 16 amino acids.

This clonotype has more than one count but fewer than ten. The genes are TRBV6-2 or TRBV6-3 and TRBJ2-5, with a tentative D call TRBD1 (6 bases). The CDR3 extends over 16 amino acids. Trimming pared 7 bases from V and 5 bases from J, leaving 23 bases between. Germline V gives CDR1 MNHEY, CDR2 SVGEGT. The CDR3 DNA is TGTGCCAGCAATCGCGCAGACGGACAGAGAAGTGAGACCCAGTACTTC. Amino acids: CASNRADGQRSETQYF.

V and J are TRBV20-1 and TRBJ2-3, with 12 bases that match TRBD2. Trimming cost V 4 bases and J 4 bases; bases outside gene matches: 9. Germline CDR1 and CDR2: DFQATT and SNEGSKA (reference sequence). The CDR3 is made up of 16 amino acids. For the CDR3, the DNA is TGCAGTGCTATTGACCTAGCGGGGGGGCGAGCAGATACGCAGTATTTT. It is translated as CSAIDLAGGRADTQYF.

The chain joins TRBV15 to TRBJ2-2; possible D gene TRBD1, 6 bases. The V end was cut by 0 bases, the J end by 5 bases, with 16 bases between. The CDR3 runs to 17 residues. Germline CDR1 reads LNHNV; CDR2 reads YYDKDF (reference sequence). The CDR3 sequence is CATSRDYRTVSTGELFF. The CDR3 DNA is TGTGCCACCAGCAGAGATTATAGGACAGTTTCTACCGGGGAGCTGTTTTTT.

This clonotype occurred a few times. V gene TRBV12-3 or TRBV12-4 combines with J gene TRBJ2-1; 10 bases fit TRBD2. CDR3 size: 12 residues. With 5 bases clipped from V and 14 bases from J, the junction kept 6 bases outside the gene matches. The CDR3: CASSQGLAWEFF. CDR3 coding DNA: TGTGCCAGCAGTCAGGGACTAGCGTGGGAGTTCTTC.

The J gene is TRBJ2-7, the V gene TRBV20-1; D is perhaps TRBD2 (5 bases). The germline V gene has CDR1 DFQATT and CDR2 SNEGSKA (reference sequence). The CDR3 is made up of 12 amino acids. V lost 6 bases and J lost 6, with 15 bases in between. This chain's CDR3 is CSATGNLGEQYF. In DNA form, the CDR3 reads TGCAGTGCGACCGGGAACCTCGGCGAGCAGTACTTC.

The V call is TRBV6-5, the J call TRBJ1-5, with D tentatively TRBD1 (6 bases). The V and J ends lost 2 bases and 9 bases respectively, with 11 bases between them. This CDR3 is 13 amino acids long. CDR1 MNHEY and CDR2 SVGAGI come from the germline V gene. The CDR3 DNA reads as TGTGCCAGCAGTTACGGGGGCGCGGGGCCCCAGCATTTT. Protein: CASSYGGAGPQHF.

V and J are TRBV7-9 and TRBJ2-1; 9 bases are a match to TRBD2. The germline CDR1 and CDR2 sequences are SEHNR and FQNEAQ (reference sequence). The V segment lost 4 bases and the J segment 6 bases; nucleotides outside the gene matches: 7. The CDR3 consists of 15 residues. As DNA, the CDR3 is TGTGCCAGCAGCTCTATAGCGGGAGCCCTCAATGAGCAGTTCTTC. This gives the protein CASSSIAGALNEQFF.

This chain's CDR3 is CASSFSYGSSYNEQFF. DNA for the CDR3: TGTGCCAGCAGCTTCTCTTACGGGAGCTCCTACAATGAGCAGTTCTTC. The chain is built from TRBV7-9 and TRBJ2-1, with D possibly TRBD2 on 6 matching bases. Germline CDR1 reads SEHNR; CDR2 reads FQNEAQ (reference sequence). This CDR3 has 16 residues. With 3 bases removed from V and 0 bases from J, the gap between germline ends came to 12 bases.

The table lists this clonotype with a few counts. This CDR3 reads CATSAANQPQHF. Written as DNA, the CDR3 is TGTGCCACCAGTGCAGCCAATCAGCCCCAGCATTTT. This chain uses TRBV24-1 with TRBJ1-5; D call uncertain. From germline, CDR1 is KGHDR and CDR2 SFDVKD. Between the trimmed V and J ends, which lost 5 bases and 3 bases, there was a span of 4 bases. CDR3 length: 12 amino acids.

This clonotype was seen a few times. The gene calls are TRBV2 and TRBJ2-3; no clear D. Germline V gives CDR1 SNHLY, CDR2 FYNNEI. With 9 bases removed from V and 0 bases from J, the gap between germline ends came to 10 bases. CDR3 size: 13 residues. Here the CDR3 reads CASFSTSTDTQYF. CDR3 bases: TGTGCCAGTTTCTCTACTAGCACAGATACGCAGTATTTT. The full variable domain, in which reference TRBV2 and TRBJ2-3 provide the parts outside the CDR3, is EPEVTQTPSHQVTQMGQEVILRCVPISNHLYFYWYRQILGQKVEFLVSFYNNEISEKSEIFDDQFSVERPDGSNFTLKIRSTKLEDSAMYFCASFSTSTDTQYFGPGTRLTVL.